The clone carrying this T cell receptor (beta chain) came up many times. The antigen is unknown. Three rounds of nested PCR, following a modified ARM-PCR protocol, produced the TCRbeta library. TCRdb re-called the multiplex PCR reads with MiXCR, one entry per CDR3 protein. The table records 50,000 to 70,000 distinct CDR3 sequences, more than 55% of them present only once. This sample is drawn from a study of tumor and adjacent non-tumor tissue in lung cancer. Study overall: Stage I to III disease affected approximately 11 men and roughly 5 women aged about 31 to 85.

Whole-study findings and limits: Compared with tumor, normal lung showed significantly lower TCR diversity.

Trimming cost V 4 bases and J 2 bases; bases outside gene matches: 7. The CDR3 extends over 14 amino acids. From germline, CDR1 is DFQATT and CDR2 SNEGSKA (reference sequence). No cell sorting was done before RNA was extracted from the tissue. More than 3 cm separated this lung sample from the edge of the tumor. The V call is TRBV20-1, the J call TRBJ2-7; 8 bases map to TRBD2. The sample consisted of distant non-tumor lung tissue. The sequence was obtained from a man in his 70s with non-small cell lung cancer. CDR3 nucleotides: TGCAGTGCTAACCGGGGGGGCCTGGCCTACGAGCAGTACTTC. Translation gives CSANRGGLAYEQYF.